A selection of T cell receptor beta chains follows, all from one sample in a study of spatial heterogeneity in lung cancer. Using its own MiXCR run on the 5' RACE reads, TCRdb lists one record per CDR3 protein. Seen here are tens of thousands of distinct CDR3 sequences, 3% to 3.5% observed once, and the top ten hold 29%. The source was PBMCs, collected at surgery. The receptors originated from a female donor with early-stage non-small cell lung cancer. CDR3s include the opening cysteine and the closing phenylalanine or tryptophan. Each record gives: CDR3 protein, CDR3 DNA, D gene, V gene, clone size, J gene. D genes are given only for firm matches. The size of a clone is reported for some rows only, either as once, few or many, or as a class for expanded clones.

CDR3aa: CASSRDGNTEAFF
CDR3nt: TGTGCCAGCAGTCGGGACGGGAACACTGAAGCTTTCTTT
d_gene: -
v_gene: TRBV3-1
abundance: many
j_gene: TRBJ1-1

CDR3aa: CASTRAGGEQYF
CDR3nt: TGTGCCAGCACCAGAGCGGGAGGCGAGCAGTACTTC
d_gene: TRBD2
v_gene: TRBV6-2/TRBV6-3
abundance: many
j_gene: TRBJ2-7

CDR3aa: CASSSVSGSFNEQFF
CDR3nt: TGTGCCAGCAGTTCCGTTAGCGGGAGTTTCAATGAGCAGTTCTTC
d_gene: TRBD2
v_gene: TRBV27
abundance: few
j_gene: TRBJ2-1

CDR3aa: CSAIPEKGADQPQHF
CDR3nt: TGCAGTGCTATTCCAGAAAAGGGTGCGGATCAGCCCCAGCATTTT
d_gene: -
v_gene: TRBV20-1
abundance: many
j_gene: TRBJ1-5

CDR3aa: CASSATGTGNTIYF
CDR3nt: TGTGCCAGCAGCGCAACGGGGACTGGAAACACCATATATTTT
d_gene: -
v_gene: TRBV7-2
abundance: many
j_gene: TRBJ1-3

CDR3aa: CASRGSLLVPYEQYF
CDR3nt: TGTGCCAGCCGCGGATCTTTACTTGTTCCCTACGAGCAGTACTTC
d_gene: -
v_gene: TRBV28
abundance: medium-sized
j_gene: TRBJ2-7

CDR3aa: CASSQDVASGQETQYF
CDR3nt: TGCGCCAGCAGCCAAGATGTCGCTAGCGGTCAAGAGACCCAGTACTTC
d_gene: TRBD2
v_gene: TRBV4-1
abundance: many
j_gene: TRBJ2-5

CDR3aa: CASSFMGTLGSEQYF
CDR3nt: TGCGCCAGCAGCTTTATGGGGACCTTGGGGTCCGAGCAGTACTTC
d_gene: -
v_gene: TRBV5-1
abundance: many
j_gene: TRBJ2-7

CDR3aa: CASSPGGGASNTGELFF
CDR3nt: TGTGCCAGCAGCCCCGGTGGGGGGGCGTCGAACACCGGGGAGCTGTTTTTT
d_gene: -
v_gene: TRBV5-4
abundance: many
j_gene: TRBJ2-2

CDR3aa: CASPLLDNEGTQYF
CDR3nt: TGTGCCAGCCCACTATTGGACAACGAAGGGACCCAGTACTTC
d_gene: -
v_gene: TRBV9
abundance: many
j_gene: TRBJ2-5

CDR3aa: CSARRGLEAGKLFF
CDR3nt: TGCAGTGCTAGGAGGGGCCTAGAGGCTGGAAAACTGTTTTTT
d_gene: -
v_gene: TRBV20-1
abundance: many
j_gene: TRBJ1-4

CDR3aa: CAWSVKNAGDEQFF
CDR3nt: TGTGCCTGGAGTGTAAAAAACGCGGGAGATGAGCAGTTCTTC
d_gene: TRBD2
v_gene: TRBV30
abundance: -
j_gene: TRBJ2-1